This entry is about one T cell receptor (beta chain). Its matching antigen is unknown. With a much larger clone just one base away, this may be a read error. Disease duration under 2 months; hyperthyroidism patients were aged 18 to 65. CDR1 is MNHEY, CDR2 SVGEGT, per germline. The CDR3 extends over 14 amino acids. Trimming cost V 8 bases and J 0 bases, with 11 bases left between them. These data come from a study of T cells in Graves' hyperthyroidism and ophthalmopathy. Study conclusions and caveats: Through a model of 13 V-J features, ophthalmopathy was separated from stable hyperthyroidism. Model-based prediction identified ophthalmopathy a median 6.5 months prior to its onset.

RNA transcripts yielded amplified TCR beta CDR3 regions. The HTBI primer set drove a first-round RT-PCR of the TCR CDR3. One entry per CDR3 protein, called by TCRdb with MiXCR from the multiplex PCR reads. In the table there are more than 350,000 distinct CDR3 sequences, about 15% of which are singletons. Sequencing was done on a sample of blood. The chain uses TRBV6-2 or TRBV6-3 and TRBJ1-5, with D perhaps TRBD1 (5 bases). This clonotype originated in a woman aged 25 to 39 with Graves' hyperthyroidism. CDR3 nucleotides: TGTGCCAGCGGGCGGCAGGGTAGCAATCAGCCCCAGCATTTT. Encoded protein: CASGRQGSNQPQHF.